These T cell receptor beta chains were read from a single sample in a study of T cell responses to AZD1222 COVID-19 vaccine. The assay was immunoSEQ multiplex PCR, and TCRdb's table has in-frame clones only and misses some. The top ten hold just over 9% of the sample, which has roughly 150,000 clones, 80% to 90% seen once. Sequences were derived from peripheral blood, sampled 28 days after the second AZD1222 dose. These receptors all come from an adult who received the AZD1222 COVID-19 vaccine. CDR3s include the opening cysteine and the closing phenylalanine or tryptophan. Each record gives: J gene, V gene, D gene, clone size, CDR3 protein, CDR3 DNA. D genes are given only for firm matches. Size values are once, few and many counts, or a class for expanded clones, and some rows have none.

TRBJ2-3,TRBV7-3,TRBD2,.,CASSLLAGAGDTQYF,TGTGCCAGCAGCCTACTAGCGGGAGCGGGAGATACGCAGTATTTT
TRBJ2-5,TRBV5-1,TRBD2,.,CASSYGTSGQETQYF,TGCGCCAGCAGCTACGGGACTAGCGGGCAAGAGACCCAGTACTTC
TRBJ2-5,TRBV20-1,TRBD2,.,CSAGADTGLAKTQYF,TGCAGTGCTGGTGCCGATACGGGACTAGCGAAGACCCAGTACTTC
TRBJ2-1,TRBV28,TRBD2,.,CASSLGTRGEQFF,TGTGCCAGCAGTTTAGGGACTAGGGGAGAGCAGTTCTTC
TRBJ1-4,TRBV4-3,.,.,CASSRGGATNEKLFF,TGCGCCAGCAGCAGAGGGGGGGCTACTAATGAAAAACTGTTTTTT
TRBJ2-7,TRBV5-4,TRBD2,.,CASSSDPGGPREQYF,TGTGCCAGCAGCTCGGACCCGGGAGGGCCGAGGGAGCAGTACTTC
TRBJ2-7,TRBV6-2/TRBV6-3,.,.,CASSLQGFHEQYF,TGTGCCAGCAGCTTACAGGGATTCCACGAGCAGTACTTC
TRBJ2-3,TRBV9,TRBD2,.,CASSVGGSGSADTQYF,TGTGCCAGCAGCGTTGGGGGGAGCGGGAGCGCAGATACGCAGTATTTT
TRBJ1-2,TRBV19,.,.,CASSINREVNYGYTF,TGTGCCAGTAGTATTAATAGGGAGGTAAACTATGGCTACACCTTC
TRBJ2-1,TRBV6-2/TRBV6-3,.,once,CASSYWPDNEQFF,TGTGCCAGCAGTTACTGGCCGGACAATGAGCAGTTCTTC
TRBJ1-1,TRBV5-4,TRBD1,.,CASSKTQDRGGTEAFF,TGTGCCAGCAGCAAAACTCAAGACAGGGGGGGCACTGAAGCTTTCTTT
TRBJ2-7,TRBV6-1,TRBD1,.,CASSERWDSSYEQYF,TGTGCCAGCAGTGAACGGTGGGACAGCTCCTACGAGCAGTACTTC
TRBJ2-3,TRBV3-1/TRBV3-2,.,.,CASSQGRASTDTQYF,TGTGCCAGCAGCCAAGGGAGGGCTAGCACAGATACGCAGTATTTT
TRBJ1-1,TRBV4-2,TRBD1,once,CASSQWDRGNTEAFF,TGTGCCAGCAGCCAATGGGACAGGGGGAACACTGAAGCTTTCTTT
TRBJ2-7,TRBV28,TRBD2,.,CASRGIAGGREQYF,TGTGCCAGCAGAGGGATAGCGGGAGGGCGGGAGCAGTACTTC
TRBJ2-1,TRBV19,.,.,CASSYYNEQFF,TGTGCCAGTAGTTACTACAATGAGCAGTTCTTC